The clone carrying this TCR beta chain was seen a few times. This sample is part of a study of blood T cells in healthy people across ages. It was with a sample-barcoded 5' primer and a J-beta primer mix that a second PCR of roughly 7 to 12 cycles was run. A single record per CDR3 protein comes from TCRdb applying MiXCR to the 5' RACE reads. The sample contains around 1,900,000 distinct CDR3 sequences, 39% of which appear only once. The sample consisted of blood. The sequence was collected from a human donor in good health.

CDR3 in amino acids: CASSWTDLYQETQYF. The DNA of the CDR3 is TGTGCCAGCAGTTGGACCGATCTGTACCAAGAGACCCAGTACTTC. This sequence joins TRBV28 and TRBJ2-5; D is unclear. The ends were cut back, 4 bases at V and 0 bases at J, with 12 bases in the middle. The CDR3 loop spans 15 amino acids. Germline CDR1 is MDHEN and CDR2 is SYDVKM.